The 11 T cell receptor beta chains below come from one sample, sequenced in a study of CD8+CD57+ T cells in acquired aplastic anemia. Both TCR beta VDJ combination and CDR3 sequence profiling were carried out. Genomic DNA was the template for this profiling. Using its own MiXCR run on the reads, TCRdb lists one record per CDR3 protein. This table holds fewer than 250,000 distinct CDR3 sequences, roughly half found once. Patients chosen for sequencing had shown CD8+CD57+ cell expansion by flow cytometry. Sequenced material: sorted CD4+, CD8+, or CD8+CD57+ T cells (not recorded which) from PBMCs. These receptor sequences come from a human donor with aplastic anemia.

In nucleotides, the CDR3 is TGCAGCGTGGAGGGCGGGACTAGCGGATACACCTTC. Its protein product is CSVEGGTSGYTF. This chain connects TRBV29-1 to TRBJ1-2; weak D call: TRBD1 (5 bases). CDR1 and CDR2 from the germline V gene are SQVTM and ANQGSEA. With 6 bases removed from V and 11 bases from J, the gap between germline ends came to 19 bases. The CDR3 is made up of 12 amino acids.

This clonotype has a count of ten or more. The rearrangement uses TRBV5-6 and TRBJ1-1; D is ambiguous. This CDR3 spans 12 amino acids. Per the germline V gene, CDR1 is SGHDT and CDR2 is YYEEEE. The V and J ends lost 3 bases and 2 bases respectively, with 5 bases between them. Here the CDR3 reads CASSWVNTEAFF. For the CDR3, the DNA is TGTGCCAGCAGCTGGGTAAACACTGAAGCTTTCTTT.

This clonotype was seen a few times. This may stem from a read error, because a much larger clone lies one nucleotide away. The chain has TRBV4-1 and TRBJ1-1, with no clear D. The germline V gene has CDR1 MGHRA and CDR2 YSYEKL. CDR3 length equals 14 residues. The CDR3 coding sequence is TGCGCCAGCAGCCAAGGGCCAGCGAACGCTGAAGCTTTCTTT. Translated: CASSQGPANAEAFF.

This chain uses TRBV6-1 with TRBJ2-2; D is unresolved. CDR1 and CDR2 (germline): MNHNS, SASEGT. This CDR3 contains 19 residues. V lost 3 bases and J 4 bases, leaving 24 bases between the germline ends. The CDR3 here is CASSDGHRSTHRSTGELFF. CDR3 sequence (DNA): TGTGCCAGCAGTGATGGCCACAGAAGTACTCATAGGTCCACCGGGGAGCTGTTTTTT.

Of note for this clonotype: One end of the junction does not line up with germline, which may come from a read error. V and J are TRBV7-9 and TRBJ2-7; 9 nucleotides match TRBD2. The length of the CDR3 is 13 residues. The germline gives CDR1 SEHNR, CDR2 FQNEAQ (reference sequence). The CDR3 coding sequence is TGCGCCAGCAGCGGGGGGATCGGGTACGAGCAGTACTTC. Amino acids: CASSGGIGYEQYF.

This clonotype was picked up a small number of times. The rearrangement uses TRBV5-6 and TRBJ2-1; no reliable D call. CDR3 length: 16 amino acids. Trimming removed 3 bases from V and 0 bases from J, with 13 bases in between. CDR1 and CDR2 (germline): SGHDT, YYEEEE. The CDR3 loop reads CASSYPGRSSYNEQFF. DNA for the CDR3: TGTGCCAGCAGCTACCCGGGTCGGAGCTCCTACAATGAGCAGTTCTTC.

CDR3 DNA sequence: TGTGCCAGCAGCTTGGAATGGGCGGGTGGCTACACCTTC. Protein: CASSLEWAGGYTF. The V call is TRBV7-9, the J call TRBJ1-2; D gene ambiguous. The CDR3 runs to 13 residues. Germline V gives CDR1 SEHNR, CDR2 FQNEAQ (reference sequence). The V end was cut by 3 bases, the J end by 7 bases, with 12 bases between.

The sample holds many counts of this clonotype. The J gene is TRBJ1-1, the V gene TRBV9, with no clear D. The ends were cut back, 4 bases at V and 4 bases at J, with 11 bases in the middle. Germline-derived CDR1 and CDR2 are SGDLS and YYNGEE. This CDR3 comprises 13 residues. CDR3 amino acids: CASSRNPFTEAFF. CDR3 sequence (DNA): TGTGCCAGCAGCCGTAACCCTTTCACTGAAGCTTTCTTT.

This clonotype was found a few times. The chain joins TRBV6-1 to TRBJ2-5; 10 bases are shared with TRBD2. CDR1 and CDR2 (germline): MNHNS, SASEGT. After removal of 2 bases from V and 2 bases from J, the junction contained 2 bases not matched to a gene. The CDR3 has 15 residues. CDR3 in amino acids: CASSELAGEQETQYF. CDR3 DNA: TGTGCCAGCAGTGAACTAGCGGGAGAACAAGAGACCCAGTACTTC.

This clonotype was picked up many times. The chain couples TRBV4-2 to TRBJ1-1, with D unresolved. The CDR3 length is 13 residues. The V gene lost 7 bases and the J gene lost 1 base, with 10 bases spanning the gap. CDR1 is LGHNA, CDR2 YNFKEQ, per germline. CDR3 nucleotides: TGTGCCAGCACTCGAGGAGGGAACACTGAAGCTTTCTTT. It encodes CASTRGGNTEAFF.

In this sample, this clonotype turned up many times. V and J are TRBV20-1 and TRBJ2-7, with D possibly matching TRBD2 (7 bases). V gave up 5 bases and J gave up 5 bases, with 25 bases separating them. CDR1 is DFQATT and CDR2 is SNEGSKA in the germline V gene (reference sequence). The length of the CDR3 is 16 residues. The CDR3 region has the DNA TGCAGTGCTGGGCCGAGCCTGTGGGGGGGGCCTGACGAGCAGTACTTC. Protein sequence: CSAGPSLWGGPDEQYF.